Sequencing of this T cell receptor (beta chain) was carried out in a study of blood T cell repertoires in COVID-19 (dated by TCRdb to 2018 to 2021). With regard to the full study: The collaborator samples originated in the United States, Italy and Spain and spanned the acute and convalescent phases of COVID-19. The material from the prospective study consisted of cDNA or gDNA derived from T cells, B-cell-depleted T cells, or PBMCs. Where available, HLA class I and class II types were taken from metadata supplied by the sample provider and were not determined by assay-based typing. The repertoires were released in a freely available public database intended as a resource for research on the immune response to SARS-CoV-2. The samples were drawn from the first 160 participants of the ongoing ImmuneRACE study and from some 1,300 subjects provided by 6 global collaborators. The dataset comprised deeply sampled blood TCRbeta repertoires from subjects exposed to, actively infected with, or recovered from COVID-19. A de-identified subject ID, COVID-19 status, age in years and sex were almost always included in the sample metadata. Results and caveats for the whole study, not just this receptor: How much clinical and demographic metadata was included differed by source and by participant, and the metadata was provided uncurated.

The immunoSEQ Assay, a bias-controlled multiplex PCR, was used to amplify TCRbeta CDR3 regions from genomic DNA. The study's processing was this. Nucleated cell counts per sample were estimated from amplification of reference gene primers within the assay. Sequence reads were collapsed and filtered to measure the absolute abundance of every unique TCRbeta CDR3 rearrangement. Productive Simpson clonality was computed per sample as the square root of Simpson's diversity index over productive rearrangements. In TCRdb, the immuneACCESS table is reduced to in-frame sequences with V and J assigned. These tables do not hold every clone; where another copy was compared, an unresolved V gene accounts for under half, and the others remain unexplained. V, J and clone size were drawn from that table, and D and trimming were deduced from the DNA. The sample records 85,000 to 130,000 clones, about 87% of which are singletons. Together, the top ten hold more than 14% of the sample.

Whole blood was collected in K2EDTA tubes by collaborating institutions according to the institutions' own protocols. For TCRbeta analysis, collaborator samples were shipped as frozen whole blood, as isolated PBMCs, or as DNA extracted from either sample type. The CDR3 sequence holds 18 residues, the cysteine and phenylalanine included. Only the CDR3 DNA stays, 54 bases, in frame from base 1. The germline ends are 12 bases apart after V is trimmed by 0 bases and J by 0 bases. The germline V gene (reference sequence) specifies MNHEY as CDR1 and SMNVEV as CDR2. Regarding this clone: Its antigen has not been determined. The sample holds no much larger clone one base away, and base qualities are not on file.

The sequence was collected from a man between 50 and 59 years old with acute or convalescent COVID-19. Recombination joined TRBV27 with TRBJ2-6; TRBD1 might be the D gene, on 6 matching bases. The sample taken for sequencing was peripheral blood. The CDR3 reads CASSLSSGVGSGANVLTF. The nucleotide sequence is given as TGTGCCAGCAGTTTATCTTCAGGGGTAGGCTCTGGGGCCAACGTCCTGACTTTC.